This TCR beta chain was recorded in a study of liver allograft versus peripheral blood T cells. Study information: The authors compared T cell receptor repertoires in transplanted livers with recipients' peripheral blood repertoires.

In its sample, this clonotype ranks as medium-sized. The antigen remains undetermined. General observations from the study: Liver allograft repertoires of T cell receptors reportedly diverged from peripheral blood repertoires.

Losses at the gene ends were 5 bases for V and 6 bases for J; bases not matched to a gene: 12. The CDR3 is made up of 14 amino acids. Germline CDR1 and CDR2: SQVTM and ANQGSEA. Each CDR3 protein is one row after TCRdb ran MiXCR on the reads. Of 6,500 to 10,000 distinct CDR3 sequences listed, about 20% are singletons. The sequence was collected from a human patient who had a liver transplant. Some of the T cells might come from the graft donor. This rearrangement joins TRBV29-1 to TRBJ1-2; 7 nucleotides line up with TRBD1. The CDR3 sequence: CSVQGGTDSDGYTF. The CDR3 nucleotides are TGCAGCGTTCAGGGGGGAACTGACTCTGATGGCTACACCTTC. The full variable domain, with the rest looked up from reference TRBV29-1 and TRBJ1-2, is SAVISQKPSRDICQRGTSLTIQCQVDSQVTMMFWYRQQPGQSLTLIATANQGSEATYESGFVIDKFPISRPNLTFSTLTVSNMSPEDSSIYLCSVQGGTDSDGYTFGSGTRLTVV.